This T cell receptor beta chain emerged from a study of regulatory T cells in long-lasting Graves disease. Libraries of TCR beta came from iRepertoire HTBI primers plus Arm-PCR of CDR3 regions. In the original analysis: Identified across the samples were around 62 TRBV segments and about 14 TRBJ segments. TCRdb processed the multiplex PCR reads anew with MiXCR; each CDR3 protein has one entry. TCRdb, not the authors, supplied the V and J calls. The sample includes a few hundred thousand distinct CDR3 sequences, about an eighth of them seen just once. Time point indicated: newly diagnosed GD, antithyroid drugs for less than 3 months. PBMCs provided the RNA from which the TCR library was made. Germline lookup yields CDR1 SGHTA and CDR2 FQGNSA. This CDR3 region has 14 residues. V dropped 5 bases and J dropped 7 bases, with 14 bases sitting between them. These data were also reused for a study on T cells in Graves' hyperthyroidism and ophthalmopathy.

This rearrangement joins TRBV7-2 to TRBJ1-4; D remains ambiguous. The receptor was isolated from a woman aged 18-30 years with Graves disease. This specimen was peripheral blood mononuclear cells (PBMCs), taken at new diagnosis, from a patient treated with antithyroid drugs. The CDR3 protein is CASSPRRIGEKLFF. DNA for the CDR3: TGTGCCAGCAGCCCCAGGAGAATAGGTGAAAAACTGTTTTTT.